Presented here are 18 T cell receptor beta chains from one specimen sequenced in a study of cytomegalovirus exposure and HLA in healthy donors. Researchers ran the PCR with 60 Vbeta and 13 Jbeta primers. Profiled with immunoSEQ multiplex PCR; TCRdb holds only in-frame clones, not every one. The repertoire holds 150,000 to 200,000 clones, 75% to 80% seen once, with 5% to 6% in the top ten. Sequenced material: PBMCs. The source is a woman aged 25 to 39 in good health and CMV-seropositive.

The rearrangement joins TRBV4-3 to TRBJ2-2; 8 bases agree with TRBD1. With V trimmed by 2 bases and J by 6 bases, 5 bases remained unmatched. The CDR3 consists of 15 residues. Germline loops: CDR1 LGHNA, CDR2 YSLEER. The CDR3 region is CASSQSGTGAGELFF. CDR3 DNA sequence: TGCGCCAGCAGCCAATCGGGGACAGGTGCCGGGGAGCTGTTTTTT.

This chain uses TRBV5-1 with TRBJ2-3; D is ambiguous. The CDR3 runs 12 residues. The V end was cut by 3 bases, the J end by 1 base, with 3 bases between. Germline V gene data show CDR1 as SGHRS and CDR2 as YFSETQ. DNA of the CDR3: TGCGCCAGCAGCTCGGGCACAGATACGCAGTATTTT. It translates to CASSSGTDTQYF.

The V gene is TRBV10-1, the J gene TRBJ2-3; 10 bases line up with TRBD2. This CDR3 comprises 18 residues. Germline CDR1 WNHNN, CDR2 SYGVQD (reference sequence). V was pared by 0 bases and J by 5 bases, with 11 bases of the junction left unmatched. CDR3 coding DNA: TGCGCCAGCAGTGAGTCGGGAGGGGCTAGCGGGAGCCGAGATACGCAGTATTTT. This sequence encodes CASSESGGASGSRDTQYF.

This clone occurred a few times. The rearrangement links TRBV28 to TRBJ2-7; a weak D match, TRBD1 (5 bases). Germline-derived CDR1 and CDR2 are MDHEN and SYDVKM. The CDR3 totals 13 residues. V lost 3 bases and J 5 bases, leaving 11 bases between the germline ends. The DNA for the CDR3 is TGTGCCAGCAGTTTCTCAGGGCATGACGAGCAGTACTTC. This translates into CASSFSGHDEQYF.

The chain links TRBV5-6 to TRBJ2-3; no reliable D call. Germline CDR1 SGHDT, CDR2 YYEEEE. This CDR3 region has 15 residues. The V gene lost 3 bases and the J gene lost 2 bases, with 13 bases spanning the gap. The chain's CDR3 is CASSSRWANTDTQYF. DNA of the CDR3: TGTGCCAGCAGCTCGAGATGGGCCAACACAGATACGCAGTATTTT.

This chain uses TRBV29-1 with TRBJ1-2; D ambiguous. Germline V CDR1 and CDR2: SQVTM, ANQGSEA. Trimming removed 7 bases from V and 8 bases from J, with 26 bases in between. This CDR3 has 15 residues. In nucleotides, the CDR3 is TGCAGCGATGTTCGGACCGCCGGAGGTTTCGACGGCTACACCTTC. Protein product: CSDVRTAGGFDGYTF.

CDR3 DNA: TGTGCCAGCAGCCCAAGCTTTGCAACTAATGAAAAACTGTTTTTT. Translating gives CASSPSFATNEKLFF. The rearrangement joins TRBV6-1 to TRBJ1-4, with no clear D. The CDR3 sequence is 15 residues long. Germline CDR1 MNHNS, CDR2 SASEGT. V was trimmed by 6 bases and J by 0 bases, leaving 11 bases between them.

This clone has only one observation. The chain combines TRBV19 with TRBJ2-7; D is unresolved. The germline V gene encodes CDR1 LNHDA and CDR2 SQIVND (reference sequence). This CDR3 has 11 amino acids. Between the trimmed V and J ends, which lost 5 bases and 4 bases, there was a span of 6 bases. The CDR3: CASSGRYEQYF. In nucleotides, the CDR3 is TGTGCCAGTAGTGGCCGTTACGAGCAGTACTTC.

This clone appeared once. The chain is built from TRBV27 and TRBJ2-7; D may be TRBD1 (6 bases). Trimming left V 4 bases short and J 2 bases short, with 12 bases between. The germline V gene has CDR1 MNHEY and CDR2 SMNVEV (reference sequence). The CDR3 has 14 amino acids. CDR3: CASSSIRGPYEQYF. The CDR3 DNA reads as TGTGCCAGCAGTTCCATCAGGGGACCCTACGAGCAGTACTTC.

The chain uses TRBV5-6 and TRBJ2-3, with D possibly being TRBD1 (6 bases). CDR1 is SGHDT, CDR2 YYEEEE, per germline. The V end was cut by 5 bases, the J end by 3 bases, with 22 bases between. The CDR3 is made up of 17 amino acids. The CDR3, as DNA: TGTGCCAGCAGACGAGGGGACACCCCGTGGTTTACAGATACGCAGTATTTT. Its protein is CASRRGDTPWFTDTQYF.

The rearrangement joins TRBV7-2 to TRBJ2-3, with D hard to call. The CDR3 runs to 13 residues. V was cut by 5 bases and J by 1 base, with 7 bases left in between. The germline gives CDR1 SGHTA, CDR2 FQGNSA. As DNA, the CDR3 is TGTGCCAGCAGCCGAGAACGCACAGATACGCAGTATTTT. Protein product: CASSRERTDTQYF.

This clone was counted between two and nine times. The rearrangement joins TRBV6-1 to TRBJ2-1; D is undetermined. Germline V lookup: CDR1 MNHNS, CDR2 SASEGT. Trimming left V 3 bases short and J 4 bases short, with 13 bases between. The length of the CDR3 is 15 residues. The CDR3 spells CASSDIAVLYNEQFF. The CDR3 region has the DNA TGTGCCAGCAGTGATATAGCCGTGCTGTACAATGAGCAGTTCTTC.

This clone has just one count. The chain joins TRBV7-9 to TRBJ1-2; tentatively, D is TRBD1 (5 bases). The germline V gene has CDR1 SEHNR and CDR2 FQNEAQ (reference sequence). This CDR3 comprises 17 residues. Trimming left V 0 bases short and J 8 bases short, with 22 bases between. DNA for the CDR3: TGTGCCAGCAGCTTAGCGTTACCCCCGACAGTAGGAGACGGCTACACCTTC. It specifies CASSLALPPTVGDGYTF.

This chain connects TRBV5-1 to TRBJ2-7, with D possibly TRBD1 on 5 matching bases. V was trimmed by 2 bases and J by 1 base, leaving 10 bases between them. This CDR3 spans 14 amino acids. From germline, CDR1 is SGHRS and CDR2 YFSETQ. The CDR3 DNA follows: TGCGCCAGCAGCTTCTTAGACAGTTCCTACGAGCAGTACTTC. Protein product: CASSFLDSSYEQYF.

The rearrangement uses TRBV7-2 and TRBJ2-5; D is uncertain. The CDR3 runs to 12 residues. Per the germline V gene, CDR1 is SGHTA and CDR2 is FQGNSA. V lost 2 bases and J 5 bases, leaving 6 bases between the germline ends. The CDR3 spells CASSLSRETQYF. In DNA, the CDR3 is TGTGCCAGCAGCTTATCCCGGGAGACCCAGTACTTC.

This chain links TRBV13 with TRBJ2-1; D not certain. Between the trimmed V and J ends, which lost 5 bases and 1 base, there was a span of 9 bases. Per germline, CDR1 PRHDT and CDR2 FYEKMQ (reference sequence). The CDR3 sequence is 14 residues long. CDR3 loop: CASSPASSYNEQFF. Here the CDR3 DNA reads TGTGCCAGCAGCCCCGCGTCTTCCTACAATGAGCAGTTCTTC.

The J gene is TRBJ1-2, the V gene TRBV27; 7 bases align to TRBD1. Germline assignment: CDR1 MNHEY and CDR2 SMNVEV (reference sequence). The V gene end was trimmed by 9 bases and the J gene end by 3 bases; junction bases not matched to a gene: 4. The CDR3 is made up of 12 amino acids. CDR3 sequence reads: CASYRGDYGYTF. The DNA for the CDR3 is TGTGCCAGTTACAGGGGCGACTATGGCTACACCTTC.

V gene TRBV7-2 combines with J gene TRBJ1-2, with 7 bases matching TRBD1. Germline V CDR1 and CDR2: SGHTA, FQGNSA. V trimming: 5 bases; J trimming: 8 bases; junction bases outside the gene matches: 14. This CDR3 is built from 15 residues. Written as DNA, the CDR3 is TGTGCCAGCAGCCCAGACAGGGTCTCCGGTAGGGGCTACACCTTC. Protein: CASSPDRVSGRGYTF.